This T cell receptor (beta chain) is drawn from a study of neurological immune-mediated disorders. TCRdb redid the calling of the 5' RACE reads with MiXCR, one entry per CDR3 protein. In the table there are about 27,000 distinct CDR3 sequences, 21% of which are singletons. CDR1 is SNHLY and CDR2 is FYNNEI in the germline V gene. Trimming shortened V by 11 bases and J by 7 bases, and 15 bases separated the two germline ends. The CDR3 sequence is 11 residues long. This clonotype occurred many times. Sequencing was performed on PBMCs. The receptor comes from an older woman in good health. The genes are TRBV2 and TRBJ2-7; D tentatively reads TRBD1 or TRBD2 (5 bases each). The CDR3 DNA follows: TGTGCCTCACAATTAGAGGGGGAGCAGTACTTC. It yields the protein CASQLEGEQYF.